Listed here are 26 T cell receptor beta chains from one sample, sequenced in a study of blood T cell repertoires in COVID-19. The data were produced by immunoSEQ multiplex PCR, yet TCRdb's version contains in-frame clones alone and is incomplete. The sample consists of under 130,000 clones, approximately 62% of them appearing once. Sequenced sample: peripheral blood. These receptors came from an elderly man with acute or convalescent COVID-19.

This CDR3 reads CASSILPGQGIQPQHF. CDR3 coding DNA: TGTGCCAGTAGTATATTGCCGGGACAGGGGATTCAGCCCCAGCATTTT. V gene TRBV19 combines with J gene TRBJ1-5, with 10 bases that match TRBD1. V trimming: 2 bases; J trimming: 6 bases; junction bases outside the gene matches: 7. CDR3 length equals 16 residues. The germline V gene encodes CDR1 LNHDA and CDR2 SQIVND (reference sequence).

The chain couples TRBV28 to TRBJ2-7, with D possibly TRBD2 on 6 matching bases. Germline V lookup: CDR1 MDHEN, CDR2 SYDVKM. This CDR3 comprises 15 residues. Trimming cost V 0 bases and J 0 bases, with 9 bases left between them. CDR3 DNA: TGTGCCAGCAGTTTATGGGGACTCCTCTCCTACGAGCAGTACTTC. Its protein product is CASSLWGLLSYEQYF.

V usage is TRBV9 and J usage is TRBJ2-7; 9 bases align to TRBD1. The germline CDR1 and CDR2 sequences are SGDLS and YYNGEE. The CDR3 totals 14 residues. Trimming cost V 7 bases and J 5 bases; bases outside gene matches: 10. The DNA of the CDR3 is TGTGCCAGCGGCGGGACAGGGTTCTTCAACGAGCAGTACTTC. Amino acids: CASGGTGFFNEQYF.

This clone was seen once. The chain combines TRBV19 with TRBJ2-1; possibly TRBD1 for D (5 bases). Trimming stripped 5 bases from V and 0 bases from J, with 17 bases between. The CDR3 sequence is 17 residues long. The germline gives CDR1 LNHDA, CDR2 SQIVND (reference sequence). The CDR3 sequence is CASSFVDTRSSYNEQFF. CDR3 DNA sequence: TGTGCCAGTAGTTTCGTGGACACCAGAAGCTCCTACAATGAGCAGTTCTTC.

This chain links TRBV2 with TRBJ2-3; no definite D call. This CDR3 region has 13 residues. Trimming removed 4 bases at V and 1 base at J, with 6 bases between. The germline V gene encodes CDR1 SNHLY and CDR2 FYNNEI. The CDR3 nucleotides read TGTGCCAGCAGTGGGCTCGGCACAGATACGCAGTATTTT. This encodes CASSGLGTDTQYF.

This clone came up a few times. CDR3 sequence (DNA): TGTGCCTGGAGTAGCGGACAGGGAAATCAGCCCCAGCATTTT. Its translation is CAWSSGQGNQPQHF. This rearrangement joins TRBV30 to TRBJ1-5; TRBD1 aligns across 8 bases. Losses at the gene ends were 2 bases for V and 4 bases for J; bases not matched to a gene: 4. The CDR3 extends over 14 amino acids. Looked up from germline, CDR1 is GTSNPN and CDR2 is SVGIG (reference sequence).

This clone was seen a handful of times. V usage is TRBV3-1 (or the pseudogene TRBV3-2) and J usage is TRBJ2-5; D perhaps matches TRBD2 (5 bases). The CDR3 contains 14 residues. V lost 8 bases, J lost 2 bases, and 15 bases lay in between. Germline CDR1 and CDR2: LGHDT and YNNKEL (reference sequence). DNA of the CDR3: TGTGCCAGCCGCTTTAGCAGCGGTCAAGAGACCCAGTACTTC. It is translated as CASRFSSGQETQYF.

The chain recombines TRBV5-5 with TRBJ1-1; maybe TRBD1 (5 bases). Germline CDR1 is SGHKS and CDR2 is YYEKEE (reference sequence). CDR3 length: 14 amino acids. Trimming cost V 0 bases and J 4 bases, with 10 bases left between them. CDR3 in amino acids: CASSLAPQGTEAFF. Written as DNA, the CDR3 is TGTGCCAGCAGCTTGGCCCCGCAGGGCACTGAAGCTTTCTTT.

V and J are TRBV30 and TRBJ2-2, with 15 bases fitting TRBD2. This CDR3 spans 14 amino acids. Germline CDR1 and CDR2: GTSNPN and SVGIG (reference sequence). Trimming took 5 bases from V and 6 from J; bases not matched to a gene: 1. The CDR3 region has the DNA TGTGCCTGGGGACTAGCGGGAGGGTCCGGGGAGCTGTTTTTT. This sequence encodes CAWGLAGGSGELFF.

The J gene is TRBJ2-2, the V gene TRBV27; 7 bases are shared with TRBD2. The CDR3 is made up of 18 amino acids. J lost 1 base, V lost 4 bases, and 12 bases had no gene match. Germline CDR1 MNHEY, CDR2 SMNVEV (reference sequence). DNA for the CDR3: TGTGCCAGCAGTTCCCCCGGAGGATCTAGCGGGAACACCGGGGAGCTGTTTTTT. Protein sequence: CASSSPGGSSGNTGELFF.

The chain carries TRBV15 and TRBJ1-1, with a tentative D call TRBD1 (6 bases). Per germline, CDR1 LNHNV and CDR2 YYDKDF (reference sequence). The CDR3 is 14 residues long. The V gene lost 5 bases and the J gene lost 2 bases, with 12 bases spanning the gap. CDR3 loop: CATSGRGRNTEAFF. The CDR3 DNA is TGTGCCACCAGCGGCAGGGGACGAAACACTGAAGCTTTCTTT.

The chain carries TRBV20-1 and TRBJ1-1; D ambiguous. Germline CDR1 is DFQATT and CDR2 is SNEGSKA (reference sequence). This CDR3 is built from 10 residues. CDR3 residues: CRIQYTEAFF. The CDR3 coding sequence is TGCAGAATACAGTATACTGAAGCTTTCTTT.

The rearrangement uses TRBV2 and TRBJ1-2; D might be TRBD1 (6 bases). V was shortened by 7 bases and J by 12 bases, with 24 bases between the two germline ends. Germline assignment: CDR1 SNHLY and CDR2 FYNNEI. This CDR3 has 14 residues. In DNA form, the CDR3 reads TGTGCCAGCAACGTCCGCCCAGGGGCGCGGGAGGACACCTTC. Translated: CASNVRPGAREDTF.

This clone occurred once. J is TRBJ2-4 and V is TRBV4-2; D not resolved. Germline-derived CDR1 and CDR2 are LGHNA and YNFKEQ. V lost 4 bases to trimming and J lost 1 base, with 8 bases between them. The CDR3 sequence is 14 residues long. This CDR3 is CASSPSRAKNIQYF. CDR3 nucleotides: TGTGCCAGCAGCCCAAGCCGGGCCAAAAACATTCAGTACTTC.

This clone was observed a few times. This chain uses TRBV7-9 with TRBJ2-7, with D perhaps matching TRBD1 (6 bases). V lost 3 bases, J lost 2 bases, and 11 bases lay in between. This CDR3 has 14 amino acids. Germline assignment: CDR1 SEHNR and CDR2 FQNEAQ (reference sequence). This CDR3 is CASSFKGVPYEQYF. The CDR3 DNA sequence: TGTGCCAGCAGCTTTAAGGGGGTCCCCTACGAGCAGTACTTC.

The rearrangement links TRBV6-5 to TRBJ2-7, with TRBD2 matching over 8 bases. The CDR3 length is 15 residues. Looked up from germline, CDR1 is MNHEY and CDR2 is SVGAGI. The junction had 11 bases not matched to a gene; V was cut back by 6 bases and J by 4 bases. The CDR3 reads CASRPLAEGGYEQYF. CDR3 sequence (DNA): TGTGCCAGCAGACCACTAGCGGAAGGGGGTTACGAGCAGTACTTC.

The chain links TRBV4-2 to TRBJ2-2; D is possibly TRBD1 (5 bases). The CDR3 runs 16 residues. V dropped 0 bases and J dropped 5 bases, with 13 bases sitting between them. Germline V CDR1 and CDR2: LGHNA, YNFKEQ. The CDR3 is CASSQDPGIGTGELFF. As DNA, the CDR3 is TGTGCCAGCAGCCAAGATCCAGGGATAGGTACCGGGGAGCTGTTTTTT.

V is TRBV11-2 and J is TRBJ2-4; tentative D call: TRBD1 (5 bases). From germline, CDR1 is SGHAT and CDR2 FQNNGV. Between the trimmed V and J ends, which lost 0 bases and 16 bases, there was a span of 13 bases. This CDR3 is built from 12 residues. CDR3: CASSLERGTVYF. The CDR3 coding sequence is TGTGCCAGCAGCTTAGAAAGGGGAACTGTCTACTTC.

The chain couples TRBV12-2 to TRBJ2-3; the D segment call TRBD2 is taken from the table without a DNA check. TRBV12-2 is a pseudogene. The length of the CDR3 is 15 residues. The CDR3 nucleotides are TGTGCAAGTCGCAGACTAGCGGGGTTCACAGATACGCAGTATTTT. Protein: CASRRLAGFTDTQYF.

The gene calls are TRBV6-5 and TRBJ1-1; no definite D call. CDR1 and CDR2 from the germline V gene are MNHEY and SVGAGI. V dropped 9 bases and J dropped 1 base, with 12 bases sitting between them. The CDR3 loop spans 13 amino acids. The CDR3 DNA follows: TGTGCCAGTGGGAGGAGCCCGAACACTGAAGCTTTCTTT. It is translated as CASGRSPNTEAFF.

The V and J genes are TRBV4-2 and TRBJ1-1, with 7 positions matching TRBD1. CDR1 and CDR2 from the germline V gene are LGHNA and YNFKEQ. Trimming cost V 0 bases and J 3 bases; bases outside gene matches: 7. The CDR3 is made up of 16 amino acids. The CDR3 here is CASSQERRQGDTEAFF. The CDR3 DNA follows: TGTGCCAGCAGCCAAGAAAGGAGACAGGGAGACACTGAAGCTTTCTTT.

This clone was counted a single time. This chain uses TRBV19 with TRBJ2-5; a possible D gene is TRBD1 (6 bases). Germline V gene sequence: CDR1 LNHDA, CDR2 SQIVND (reference sequence). The germline V and J ends were trimmed by 3 bases and 2 bases, with 13 bases remaining between them. CDR3 length: 15 amino acids. The CDR3 sequence: CASSISGGRQETQYF. In nucleotides, the CDR3 is TGTGCCAGTAGTATCTCTGGGGGCCGGCAAGAGACCCAGTACTTC.

The chain recombines TRBV7-9 with TRBJ2-3; 13 bases are shared with TRBD2. Trimming at V came to 3 bases and at J to 2 bases, leaving 2 bases not matched to a gene. This CDR3 contains 16 residues. CDR1 SEHNR and CDR2 FQNEAQ come from the germline V gene (reference sequence). In DNA form, the CDR3 reads TGTGCCAGCAGCTTCACTAGCGGGAGGGCCACAGATACGCAGTATTTT. Protein: CASSFTSGRATDTQYF. Looking up the rest from reference TRBV7-9 and TRBJ2-3 gives the full variable domain: DTGVSQNPRHKITKRGQNVTFRCDPISEHNRLYWYRQTLGQGPEFLTYFQNEAQLEKSRLLSDRFSAERPKGSFSTLEIQRTEQGDSAMYLCASSFTSGRATDTQYFGPGTRLTVL.

The J gene is TRBJ2-2, the V gene TRBV12-3 or TRBV12-4, with unresolved D. The CDR3 is made up of 13 amino acids. The germline V and J ends were trimmed by 7 bases and 7 bases, with 13 bases remaining between them. The CDR3, as DNA: TGTGCCAGCAAAAAGCCGGTCGGCGGGGAGCTGTTTTTT. Translated: CASKKPVGGELFF.

CDR3 loop: CASSQGAGVSYEQYF. In DNA, the CDR3 is TGCGCCAGCAGCCAAGGAGCGGGAGTATCCTACGAGCAGTACTTC. The chain combines TRBV4-3 with TRBJ2-7, with 8 bases lining up with TRBD2. This CDR3 is built from 15 residues. The V gene's germline CDR1 is LGHNA and CDR2 YSLEER. V lost 1 base to trimming and J lost 1 base; unmatched junction nucleotides: 3.

This CDR3 is CASSLTSGSYEQYF. CDR3 in DNA: TGTGCCAGCAGCTTGACTAGCGGATCCTACGAGCAGTACTTC. The rearrangement joins TRBV5-4 to TRBJ2-7; TRBD2 matches at 8 bases. The CDR3 totals 14 residues. CDR1 is SGHNT, CDR2 YYREEE, per germline (reference sequence). J was trimmed by 1 base and V by 1 base; bases with no gene match: 1.